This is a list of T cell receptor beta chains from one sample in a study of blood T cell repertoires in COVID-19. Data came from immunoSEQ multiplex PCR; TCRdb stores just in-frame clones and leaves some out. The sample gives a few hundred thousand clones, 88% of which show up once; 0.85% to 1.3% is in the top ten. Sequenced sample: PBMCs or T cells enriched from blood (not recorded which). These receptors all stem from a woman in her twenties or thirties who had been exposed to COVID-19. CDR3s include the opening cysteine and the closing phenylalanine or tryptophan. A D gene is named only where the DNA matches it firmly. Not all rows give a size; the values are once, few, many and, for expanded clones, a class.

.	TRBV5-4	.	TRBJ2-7	CASSLPTDSYEQYF	TGTGCCAGCAGCTTGCCTACAGACTCCTACGAGCAGTACTTC
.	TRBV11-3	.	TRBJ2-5	CASSYIGSTGDRQETQYF	TGTGCCAGCAGCTACATAGGGAGTACGGGAGACCGGCAAGAGACCCAGTACTTC
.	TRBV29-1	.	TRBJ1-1	CSVEKQGIETEAFF	TGCAGCGTGGAGAAACAGGGAATCGAAACTGAAGCTTTCTTT
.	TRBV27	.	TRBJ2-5	CASSLAYQETQYF	TGTGCCAGCAGTTTGGCCTACCAAGAGACCCAGTACTTC
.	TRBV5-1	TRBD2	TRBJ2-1	CASSLSSGRPDYNEQFF	TGCGCCAGCAGCTTAAGCAGCGGGAGGCCCGACTACAATGAGCAGTTCTTC
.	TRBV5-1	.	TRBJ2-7	CASSHQAQGPYEQYF	TGCGCCAGCAGCCACCAGGCACAGGGCCCCTACGAGCAGTACTTC
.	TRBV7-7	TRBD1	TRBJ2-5	CASSLGQGLETQYF	TGTGCTAGCAGCTTGGGACAGGGGCTTGAGACCCAGTACTTC
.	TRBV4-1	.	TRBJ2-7	CASSQEGGSAYEQYF	TGCGCCAGCAGCCAAGAGGGAGGATCGGCCTACGAGCAGTACTTC
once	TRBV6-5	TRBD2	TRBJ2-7	CASRPPGLAGGEQYF	TGTGCCAGCAGGCCACCGGGACTAGCGGGAGGAGAGCAGTACTTC
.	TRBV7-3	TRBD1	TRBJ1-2	CASSPDAGQGRGYTF	TGTGCCAGCAGCCCCGACGCGGGACAGGGACGTGGCTACACCTTC
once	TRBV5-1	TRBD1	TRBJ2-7	CASSRGAGQVTYEQYF	TGCGCCAGCAGCAGGGGGGCGGGACAGGTAACCTACGAGCAGTACTTC
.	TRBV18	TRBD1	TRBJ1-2	CASSPPDRASYGYTF	TGTGCCAGCTCCCCCCCCGACAGGGCCTCCTATGGCTACACCTTC
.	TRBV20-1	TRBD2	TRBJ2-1	CSAGAGDEQFF	TGCAGTGCTGGGGCGGGAGATGAGCAGTTCTTC
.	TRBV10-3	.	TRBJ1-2	CAVPTGGPYGYTF	TGTGCCGTCCCTACCGGGGGGCCCTATGGCTACACCTTC
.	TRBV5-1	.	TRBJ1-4	CASSFLGAGSEKLFF	TGCGCCAGCAGCTTCCTAGGGGCGGGAAGCGAAAAACTGTTTTTT
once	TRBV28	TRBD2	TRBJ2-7	CASRAVAGTLGYEQYF	TGTGCCAGCAGGGCCGTAGCGGGGACGCTAGGGTACGAGCAGTACTTC
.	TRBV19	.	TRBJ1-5	CASSIPQGLQPQHF	TGTGCCAGTAGTATACCCCAGGGACTTCAGCCCCAGCATTTT
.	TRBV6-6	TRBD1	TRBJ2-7	CASSKGTGPYEQYF	TGTGCCAGCAGTAAGGGGACAGGGCCCTACGAGCAGTACTTC
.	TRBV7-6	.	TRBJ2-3	CASSFSGGSTDTQYF	TGTGCCAGCAGCTTTAGCGGAGGTAGCACAGATACGCAGTATTTT
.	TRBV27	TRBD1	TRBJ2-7	CASSHGQGNIDEQYF	TGTGCCAGCAGTCATGGACAGGGTAATATCGACGAGCAGTACTTC
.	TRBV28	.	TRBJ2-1	CATTGWGNEQFF	TGTGCCACCACAGGGTGGGGCAATGAGCAGTTCTTC
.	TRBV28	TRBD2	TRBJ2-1	CASLGLAGGLDEQFF	TGTGCCAGCCTCGGACTAGCGGGAGGTCTCGATGAGCAGTTCTTC